The 23 T cell receptor beta chains below come from one sample, sequenced in a study of blood T cell repertoires in COVID-19. Data came from immunoSEQ multiplex PCR; TCRdb stores just in-frame clones and leaves some out. The top ten clones hold under 0.95% of a sample with about 250,000 clones, around 89% of them seen once. The sequencing input was peripheral blood. The receptors shown here come from a man in his thirties or forties with acute or convalescent COVID-19.

The chain recombines TRBV12-3 or TRBV12-4 with TRBJ1-2; the D is unclear. The CDR3 spans 13 residues. The germline V and J ends were trimmed by 1 base and 5 bases, with 8 bases remaining between them. The CDR3, as DNA: TGTGCCAGCAGTTTAGGGGAGGCTTATGGCTACACCTTC. This gives the protein CASSLGEAYGYTF.

The V gene is TRBV9, the J gene TRBJ1-6; D is ambiguous. Germline V gene lookup returns CDR1 SGDLS and CDR2 YYNGEE. V gave up 3 bases and J gave up 7 bases, with 17 bases separating them. This CDR3 has 16 amino acids. CDR3 protein: CASSAPVGGWNSPLHF. The DNA of the CDR3 is TGTGCCAGCAGCGCTCCTGTTGGAGGGTGGAATTCACCCCTCCACTTT. The full variable domain, completed using reference TRBV9 and TRBJ1-6, is DSGVTQTPKHLITATGQRVTLRCSPRSGDLSVYWYQQSLDQGLQFLIQYYNGEERAKGNILERFSAQQFPDLHSELNLSSLELGDSALYFCASSAPVGGWNSPLHFGNGTRLTVT.

This clone was observed once. The CDR3 loop reads CASSLRTEYGYTF. Written as DNA, the CDR3 is TGTGCCAGCAGTTTACGGACAGAATATGGCTACACCTTC. V is TRBV28 and J is TRBJ1-2, with D possibly matching TRBD1 (6 bases). From germline, CDR1 is MDHEN and CDR2 SYDVKM. With 2 bases removed from V and 5 bases from J, the gap between germline ends came to 9 bases. This CDR3 has 13 residues.

The chain has TRBV2 and TRBJ1-2, with 12 bases that match TRBD1. Germline CDR1 and CDR2: SNHLY and FYNNEI. The CDR3 has 15 residues. With 6 bases clipped from V and 6 bases from J, the junction kept 8 bases outside the gene matches. The CDR3 region is CASRKPGQGANGYTF. CDR3 sequence (DNA): TGTGCCAGCAGGAAACCGGGACAGGGGGCTAATGGCTACACCTTC.

As DNA, the CDR3 is TGTGCCAGCTCACCAATTCGGACTAATGCGCAGTATTTT. This codes for CASSPIRTNAQYF. V and J are TRBV18 and TRBJ2-3, with D tentatively TRBD2 (6 bases). The germline V gene has CDR1 KGHSH and CDR2 LQKENI. V dropped 2 bases and J dropped 10 bases, with 13 bases sitting between them. The CDR3 is made up of 13 amino acids.

As for this clone: Other DNA sequences from this sample encode an identical CDR3 as well. This rearrangement joins TRBV5-1 to TRBJ1-1; D is ambiguous. The CDR3 length is 13 residues. V was trimmed by 4 bases and J by 0 bases, leaving 7 bases between them. Per the germline V gene, CDR1 is SGHRS and CDR2 is YFSETQ. In DNA form, the CDR3 reads TGCGCCAGCAGCAGGGAGATGAACACTGAAGCTTTCTTT. Translation gives CASSREMNTEAFF.

The genes are TRBV5-5 and TRBJ1-2, with D maybe TRBD1 (6 bases). The CDR3 contains 14 residues. From germline, CDR1 is SGHKS and CDR2 YYEKEE (reference sequence). Deletions cut 4 bases from V and 2 bases from J, with 12 bases between. The CDR3 DNA is TGTGCCAGCAGCCTGGACAGAGTCAACTATGGCTACACCTTC. As protein: CASSLDRVNYGYTF.

The chain combines TRBV5-6 with TRBJ2-7, with D possibly being TRBD2 (5 bases). Germline-derived CDR1 and CDR2 are SGHDT and YYEEEE. Trimming removed 0 bases at V and 6 bases at J, with 7 bases between. CDR3 size: 12 residues. CDR3 residues: CASSLASGEQYF. The CDR3 bases are TGTGCCAGCAGCTTGGCGAGCGGCGAGCAGTACTTC.

This chain uses TRBV11-3 with TRBJ2-6; no clear D. The CDR3 is made up of 16 amino acids. V was shortened by 0 bases and J by 1 base, with 7 bases between the two germline ends. Germline CDR1 is SGHNT and CDR2 is YENEEA. CDR3 amino acids: CASSLDSHSGANVLTF. The CDR3 coding sequence is TGTGCCAGCAGCTTAGATAGTCATTCTGGGGCCAACGTCCTGACTTTC.

This chain links TRBV5-1 with TRBJ2-7; TRBD1 aligns across 9 bases. V was clipped by 0 bases and J by 6 bases; unmatched bases: 4. The CDR3 contains 14 residues. CDR1 is SGHRS, CDR2 YFSETQ, per germline. The CDR3 region has the DNA TGCGCCAGCAGCTTGGGCGGGACAGGGATCGAGCAGTACTTC. Translated, it gives CASSLGGTGIEQYF.

V is TRBV5-1 and J is TRBJ2-1; tentatively, D is TRBD1 (6 bases). Germline CDR1 SGHRS, CDR2 YFSETQ. CDR3 length: 13 amino acids. Deletions cut 4 bases from V and 4 bases from J, with 9 bases between. CDR3: CASSIDRYNEQFF. CDR3 DNA sequence: TGCGCCAGCAGCATTGACAGGTACAATGAGCAGTTCTTC.

This chain's CDR3 is CASSRQGGLYEQYF. Written as DNA, the CDR3 is TGTGCCAGCAGTCGACAGGGGGGCCTCTACGAGCAGTACTTC. This rearrangement joins TRBV6-5 to TRBJ2-7; 9 bases match TRBD1. The CDR3 covers 14 residues. CDR1 and CDR2 (germline): MNHEY, SVGAGI. Trimming cost V 5 bases and J 3 bases; bases outside gene matches: 5.

The genes are TRBV7-2 and TRBJ1-1; no clear D. Germline V gene data show CDR1 as SGHTA and CDR2 as FQGNSA. Trimming cost V 4 bases and J 0 bases, with 15 bases left between them. The CDR3 has 16 amino acids. CDR3 loop: CASSYSSSRLNTEAFF. Here the CDR3 DNA reads TGTGCCAGCAGCTATTCATCTTCTCGGTTGAACACTGAAGCTTTCTTT.

The J gene is TRBJ2-5, the V gene TRBV18; 9 bases line up with TRBD1. Germline CDR1 reads KGHSH; CDR2 reads LQKENI. The CDR3 runs 16 residues. Trimming at V came to 6 bases and at J to 4 bases, leaving 12 bases not matched to a gene. The CDR3: CASSLFNTGGAETQYF. The CDR3 DNA is TGTGCCAGCTCCCTATTCAATACAGGGGGCGCAGAGACCCAGTACTTC.

The chain links TRBV3-1 (or the pseudogene TRBV3-2) to TRBJ1-2, with D possibly matching TRBD1 (5 bases). Per the germline V gene, CDR1 is LGHDT and CDR2 is YNNKEL (reference sequence). Trimming shortened V by 5 bases and J by 7 bases, and 17 bases separated the two germline ends. This CDR3 has 14 residues. CDR3 in DNA: TGTGCCAGCAGCGAGGGACCCAATAGCGGTGGCTACACCTTC. Protein product: CASSEGPNSGGYTF.

The rearrangement links TRBV5-5 to TRBJ2-7, with D unresolved. This CDR3 comprises 11 residues. Trimming cost V 6 bases and J 6 bases, with 10 bases left between them. Germline assignment: CDR1 SGHKS and CDR2 YYEKEE (reference sequence). CDR3 DNA sequence: TGTGCCAGCACCCCCCCGTTCGAGCAGTACTTC. Amino acids: CASTPPFEQYF.

The V and J genes are TRBV27 and TRBJ1-5; 7 nucleotides match TRBD1. This CDR3 spans 16 amino acids. Germline V gene lookup returns CDR1 MNHEY and CDR2 SMNVEV (reference sequence). V trimming: 4 bases; J trimming: 3 bases; junction bases outside the gene matches: 9. The CDR3 protein is CASSSSWTGNNQPQHF. The CDR3 bases are TGTGCCAGCAGTTCTTCATGGACAGGCAACAATCAGCCCCAGCATTTT.

Notes on this clone: The sample has other DNA sequences that encode this CDR3 too. J is TRBJ2-7 and V is TRBV5-1, with 7 positions matching TRBD1. V lost 4 bases to trimming and J lost 1 base; unmatched junction nucleotides: 5. Germline CDR1 and CDR2: SGHRS and YFSETQ. This CDR3 spans 14 amino acids. CDR3 protein: CASSLPGQSYEQYF. The CDR3 nucleotides read TGCGCCAGCAGCCTCCCGGGACAGTCCTACGAGCAGTACTTC.

V is TRBV4-2 and J is TRBJ2-4; tentative D call: TRBD1 (6 bases). The ends were cut back, 0 bases at V and 8 bases at J, with 14 bases in the middle. The CDR3 extends over 15 amino acids. Looked up from germline, CDR1 is LGHNA and CDR2 is YNFKEQ. The CDR3 bases are TGTGCCAGCAGCCAAGATTCGGACAGTGGTGACATTCAGTACTTC. Its protein is CASSQDSDSGDIQYF.

V gene TRBV4-1 combines with J gene TRBJ1-5, with 8 bases fitting TRBD1. The germline gives CDR1 MGHRA, CDR2 YSYEKL. Trimming removed 3 bases from V and 6 bases from J; junction bases left unmatched: 7. This CDR3 region has 15 residues. DNA of the CDR3: TGCGCCAGCAGCCAGCGGACAGGGTCCCGTCAGCCCCAGCATTTT. This encodes CASSQRTGSRQPQHF.

This chain connects TRBV2 to TRBJ1-6, with D uncertain. The CDR3 consists of 14 residues. CDR1 is SNHLY, CDR2 FYNNEI, per germline. V was shortened by 6 bases and J by 6 bases, with 12 bases between the two germline ends. CDR3 nucleotides: TGTGCCAGCAGAAGGACTAGTCCTAATTCACCCCTCCACTTT. Encoded protein: CASRRTSPNSPLHF.

The chain carries TRBV5-1 and TRBJ1-6, with no clear D. This CDR3 contains 14 residues. Germline CDR1 SGHRS, CDR2 YFSETQ. V was pared by 0 bases and J by 9 bases, with 10 bases between. CDR3: CASSLGLSPSPLHF. The CDR3 DNA reads as TGCGCCAGCAGCTTGGGTTTGTCTCCTTCACCCCTCCACTTT.

The chain joins TRBV21-1 to TRBJ1-2; the table's D call TRBD1 went unverified against the DNA. TRBV21-1 is deemed a pseudogene. The CDR3 is made up of 14 amino acids. Here the CDR3 reads CASSKARTEYGYTF. The CDR3 region has the DNA TGTGCCAGCAGCAAAGCAAGGACAGAATATGGCTACACCTTC.